These T cell receptor beta chains were read from a single sample in a study of cytotoxic CD8 clonotypes in ibrutinib-treated CLL. Assay: immunoSEQ multiplex PCR; the TCRdb copy retains only in-frame clones and omits some. The sample holds about 300,000 clones; around 66% are singletons and the top ten take 6% to 6.5%. Sequences were derived from PBMCs, sampled after 36 months of ibrutinib treatment. These receptors were obtained from a human donor with chronic lymphocytic leukemia. Each CDR3 is given with its conserved first and last residue. The order of the fields is V gene, clone size, D gene, J gene, CDR3 DNA, CDR3 protein. A D gene is named only where the DNA matches it firmly. Rows give clone size only sometimes, using once, few, many, or a class for an expanded clone.

v_call: TRBV5-4; clone_size: -; d_call: TRBD2; j_call: TRBJ2-7; cdr3_nt: TGTGCCAGCAGCTTGGGGAGAAGGAGCGGGAAATCCTACGAGCAGTACTTC; cdr3_aa: CASSLGRRSGKSYEQYF
v_call: TRBV7-6; clone_size: -; d_call: TRBD2; j_call: TRBJ2-1; cdr3_nt: TGTGCCAGCAGCTTAGACGGGAGGAGTTACAATGAGCAGTTCTTC; cdr3_aa: CASSLDGRSYNEQFF
v_call: TRBV7-9; clone_size: -; d_call: TRBD2; j_call: TRBJ2-1; cdr3_nt: TGTGCCAGCAGCTATGGACTAGCGGATGAGCAGTTCTTC; cdr3_aa: CASSYGLADEQFF
v_call: TRBV19; clone_size: -; d_call: -; j_call: TRBJ1-5; cdr3_nt: TGTGCCAGTAATGCGGGGGCATATAGCAATCAGCCCCAGCATTTT; cdr3_aa: CASNAGAYSNQPQHF
v_call: TRBV28; clone_size: -; d_call: TRBD2; j_call: TRBJ2-1; cdr3_nt: TGTGCCAGCAGTTTTTCCGCTAGCGGAACCGAAGGCAATGAGCAGTTCTTC; cdr3_aa: CASSFSASGTEGNEQFF
v_call: TRBV2; clone_size: -; d_call: TRBD2; j_call: TRBJ2-1; cdr3_nt: TGTGCCAGCAGTGGCCCGGGACTAGCGGGAGGAAATGAGCAGTTCTTC; cdr3_aa: CASSGPGLAGGNEQFF
v_call: TRBV19; clone_size: -; d_call: TRBD1; j_call: TRBJ1-4; cdr3_nt: TGTGCCAGTAGTATTGCACCGACAGGGTATAATGAAAAACTGTTTTTT; cdr3_aa: CASSIAPTGYNEKLFF
v_call: TRBV14; clone_size: few; d_call: -; j_call: TRBJ2-1; cdr3_nt: TGTGCCAGCAGCAGGGGAATGGGCAATGAGCAGTTCTTC; cdr3_aa: CASSRGMGNEQFF
v_call: TRBV28; clone_size: -; d_call: -; j_call: TRBJ2-5; cdr3_nt: TGTGCCAGCAGGGAGGTTAACAGTGCATACCCCCGGGAGACCCAGTACTTC; cdr3_aa: CASREVNSAYPRETQYF
v_call: TRBV19; clone_size: -; d_call: -; j_call: TRBJ1-2; cdr3_nt: TGTGCCAGTAGCCTTGCACCTGGGTCGATCTATGGCTACACCTTC; cdr3_aa: CASSLAPGSIYGYTF
v_call: TRBV25-1; clone_size: -; d_call: -; j_call: TRBJ2-5; cdr3_nt: TGTGCCAGCTCATTAGACGGGGAAGAGACCCAGTACTTC; cdr3_aa: CASSLDGEETQYF
v_call: TRBV4-2; clone_size: few; d_call: -; j_call: TRBJ1-2; cdr3_nt: TGTGCCAGCAGCCAAGTGGGTAGTGGCTACACCTTC; cdr3_aa: CASSQVGSGYTF
v_call: TRBV27; clone_size: -; d_call: -; j_call: TRBJ1-2; cdr3_nt: TGTGCCAGCAGTCCACGACAGGCTTACCTCTATGGCTACACCTTC; cdr3_aa: CASSPRQAYLYGYTF
v_call: TRBV15; clone_size: -; d_call: TRBD2; j_call: TRBJ2-7; cdr3_nt: TGTGCCACCAGCAGGGCGACTAGCGGGGACGAGCAGTACTTC; cdr3_aa: CATSRATSGDEQYF
v_call: TRBV6-6; clone_size: -; d_call: -; j_call: TRBJ1-2; cdr3_nt: TGTGCCAGCAGTAACCGAAAGGGGGGCTATGGCTACACCTTC; cdr3_aa: CASSNRKGGYGYTF
v_call: TRBV2; clone_size: -; d_call: -; j_call: TRBJ2-5; cdr3_nt: TGTGCCAGCAGTGAAGTGAGCCGAGAGACCCAGTACTTC; cdr3_aa: CASSEVSRETQYF
v_call: TRBV12-5; clone_size: -; d_call: -; j_call: TRBJ2-3; cdr3_nt: TGTGCTAGTGGACGAGAGGACAGCTCCTGGGGGAATACGCAGTATTTT; cdr3_aa: CASGREDSSWGNTQYF
v_call: TRBV7-2; clone_size: few; d_call: -; j_call: TRBJ1-2; cdr3_nt: TGTGCCAGCAGCTCCGGGACGGCATATGGCTACACCTTC; cdr3_aa: CASSSGTAYGYTF
v_call: TRBV5-1; clone_size: few; d_call: TRBD1; j_call: TRBJ1-1; cdr3_nt: TGCGCCAGCAGCTTCGGGACAGGGTCTGGGCGGACTGAAGCTTTCTTT; cdr3_aa: CASSFGTGSGRTEAFF
v_call: TRBV15; clone_size: -; d_call: TRBD1; j_call: TRBJ2-7; cdr3_nt: TGTGCCACCAGCAGAAATACAGGGGGGACCTACGAGCAGTACTTC; cdr3_aa: CATSRNTGGTYEQYF
v_call: TRBV6-1; clone_size: -; d_call: TRBD1; j_call: TRBJ1-2; cdr3_nt: TGTGCCAGCAGTGCACCGACAGGGGGAGAGAGCTATGGCTACACCTTC; cdr3_aa: CASSAPTGGESYGYTF
v_call: TRBV7-3; clone_size: -; d_call: -; j_call: TRBJ2-1; cdr3_nt: TGTGCCAGCAGCCCGACTAACCAGCCCTACAATGAGCAGTTCTTC; cdr3_aa: CASSPTNQPYNEQFF
v_call: TRBV7-6; clone_size: -; d_call: -; j_call: TRBJ1-3; cdr3_nt: TGTGCCAGCAGCTTAGGGAGGGGAGCTGGAAACACCATATATTTT; cdr3_aa: CASSLGRGAGNTIYF
v_call: TRBV6-6; clone_size: -; d_call: TRBD1; j_call: TRBJ2-3; cdr3_nt: TGTGCCACCGCCCAGGGGGCCCGCACAGATACGCAGTATTTT; cdr3_aa: CATAQGARTDTQYF
v_call: TRBV29-1; clone_size: few; d_call: -; j_call: TRBJ2-3; cdr3_nt: TGCAGCGTTGAAGAGGGAAGGCAGTATTTT; cdr3_aa: CSVEEGRQYF
v_call: TRBV6-6; clone_size: -; d_call: -; j_call: TRBJ1-2; cdr3_nt: TGTGCCAGCAGGGTATTAGGACTAATTGGCTACACCTTC; cdr3_aa: CASRVLGLIGYTF
v_call: TRBV9; clone_size: -; d_call: -; j_call: TRBJ2-1; cdr3_nt: TGTGCCAGCAGCGTAGGACTTTTGTGGGGCAATGAGCAGTTCTTC; cdr3_aa: CASSVGLLWGNEQFF
v_call: TRBV9; clone_size: -; d_call: -; j_call: TRBJ2-7; cdr3_nt: TGTGCCAGCAGCGTAGTGGCAAGCGCCCTTTACGAGCAGTACTTC; cdr3_aa: CASSVVASALYEQYF
v_call: TRBV6-5; clone_size: few; d_call: -; j_call: TRBJ1-1; cdr3_nt: TGTGCCAGCAGTTATGGTGGTGTCGCTTTCTTT; cdr3_aa: CASSYGGVAFF
v_call: TRBV4-1; clone_size: -; d_call: -; j_call: TRBJ2-2; cdr3_nt: TGCGCCAGCAGCCAACCCAGGACCACCGGGGAGCTGTTTTTT; cdr3_aa: CASSQPRTTGELFF
v_call: TRBV29-1; clone_size: -; d_call: -; j_call: TRBJ1-1; cdr3_nt: TGCAGCGTTACCGGGACTCTGAACACTGAAGCTTTCTTT; cdr3_aa: CSVTGTLNTEAFF
v_call: TRBV5-5; clone_size: -; d_call: -; j_call: TRBJ2-7; cdr3_nt: TGTGCCAGCAGCTTGGCTAGGGGGTACGAGCAGTACTTC; cdr3_aa: CASSLARGYEQYF
v_call: TRBV29-1; clone_size: -; d_call: -; j_call: TRBJ2-1; cdr3_nt: TGCAGCGCATTAGACCCCCGGCTCTACAATGAGCAGTTCTTC; cdr3_aa: CSALDPRLYNEQFF
v_call: TRBV29-1; clone_size: -; d_call: -; j_call: TRBJ2-7; cdr3_nt: TGCAGCGTTGAGGGAGACAGAACCTACGAGCAGTACTTC; cdr3_aa: CSVEGDRTYEQYF
v_call: TRBV5-1; clone_size: -; d_call: -; j_call: TRBJ1-2; cdr3_nt: TGCGCCAGCAGCTTGGCCCCGGCGCTGGTACAGGGCGGGGGCTACACCTTC; cdr3_aa: CASSLAPALVQGGGYTF
v_call: TRBV7-9; clone_size: -; d_call: -; j_call: TRBJ2-5; cdr3_nt: TGTGCCAGCAGCCCCCCCAGCCAAGAGACCCAGTACTTC; cdr3_aa: CASSPPSQETQYF
v_call: TRBV21-1; clone_size: -; d_call: -; j_call: TRBJ1-5; cdr3_nt: TGTGCCAGCATTCCAAATCAGCCCCAGCATTTT; cdr3_aa: CASIPNQPQHF
v_call: TRBV9; clone_size: -; d_call: TRBD1; j_call: TRBJ1-6; cdr3_nt: TGTGCCAGCAGCCCCCCGGGACAGGGCGATTCACCCCTCCACTTT; cdr3_aa: CASSPPGQGDSPLHF
v_call: TRBV9; clone_size: few; d_call: -; j_call: TRBJ2-5; cdr3_nt: TGTGCCAGCAGCGCTACCGTTTCCGGGACGGGGACCCAGTACTTC; cdr3_aa: CASSATVSGTGTQYF
v_call: TRBV6-5; clone_size: once; d_call: -; j_call: TRBJ1-5; cdr3_nt: TGTGCCAGCAGTTACCCGCCAGGCGGGCCAAATCAGCCCCAGCATTTT; cdr3_aa: CASSYPPGGPNQPQHF